The clone carrying this TCR beta chain was observed a single time. As yet, its antigen is unknown. These data are taken from a study of immune evolution from preneoplasia to lung adenocarcinoma. Study information: HLA loss of heterozygosity: roughly 6.4% AIS, about 15% MIA, around 35% ADC, none AAH.

Study observations and caveats: Clonality was highest in normal lung, lower in later-stage lesions apparently.

Using immunoSEQ multiplex PCR, the repertoire was profiled, and TCRdb retains in-frame clones only, with some absent. The repertoire has about 5,400 clones, 86% of them found once; the top ten carry around 3.2%. The ends were cut back, 5 bases at V and 5 bases at J, with 15 bases in the middle. The CDR3 is 14 amino acids. Germline V gene data show CDR1 as SGHTA and CDR2 as FQGNSA. Histologic diagnosis was independently verified by two lung pathologists. The receptor was isolated from a person aged 45 to 69 with lung adenocarcinoma. Sequenced material: FFPE invasive lung adenocarcinoma tissue. The chain couples TRBV7-2 to TRBJ1-1, with D tentatively TRBD1 (5 bases). The DNA of the CDR3 is TGTGCCAGCAGCCTTCGTTGGGGGGGGACTGAAGCTTTCTTT. The encoded protein is CASSLRWGGTEAFF.